These 20 T cell receptor beta chains originate from one sample sequenced in a study of graft-versus-host responses after intestinal transplantation. Investigators treated the graft tissue so that it released intraepithelial and lamina propria lymphocytes. Clones were read by immunoSEQ multiplex PCR, and TCRdb kept only the in-frame ones, dropping some. The data contain 7,500 to 8,500 clones, around 74% of them singletons. The sample consisted of ileum tissue, taken approximately 490 days after intestinal transplant. These receptors originate from a human patient who received an intestinal transplant, so some T cells may come from the graft donor.

V gene TRBV28 combines with J gene TRBJ1-2; D is unclear. Trimming removed 2 bases from V and 0 bases from J, with 1 base in between. Germline lookup yields CDR1 MDHEN and CDR2 SYDVKM. The CDR3 consists of 12 residues. The CDR3 nucleotides read TGTGCCAGCAGTTTAGCTAACTATGGCTACACCTTC. It encodes CASSLANYGYTF.

This chain links TRBV4-2 with TRBJ1-4; 9 bases line up with TRBD1. The length of the CDR3 is 14 residues. Germline CDR1 and CDR2: LGHNA and YNFKEQ. Trimming at V came to 3 bases and at J to 7 bases, leaving 3 bases not matched to a gene. The CDR3 spells CASSQGQGSEKLFF. The CDR3 DNA is TGTGCCAGCAGCCAGGGACAGGGAAGTGAAAAACTGTTTTTT.

V and J are TRBV5-5 and TRBJ2-4; 10 bases are a match to TRBD2. The CDR3 spans 16 residues. After removal of 1 base from V and 4 bases from J, the junction contained 5 bases not matched to a gene. The germline gives CDR1 SGHKS, CDR2 YYEKEE (reference sequence). The CDR3 DNA is TGTGCCAGCAGCTTGCATCTAGCGGGGGCAAAAAACATTCAGTACTTC. This encodes CASSLHLAGAKNIQYF.

The gene calls are TRBV5-1 and TRBJ2-7, with 9 bases lining up with TRBD1. V lost 2 bases and J lost 1; bases outside the gene matches: 7. The CDR3 length is 16 residues. Germline CDR1 and CDR2: SGHRS and YFSETQ. CDR3 amino acids: CASSLYTGGTSYEQYF. CDR3 DNA: TGCGCCAGCAGCTTATATACAGGGGGCACTTCCTACGAGCAGTACTTC.

This chain joins TRBV2 and TRBJ2-5; 9 nucleotides agree with TRBD1. With V trimmed by 6 bases and J by 5 bases, 13 bases remained unmatched. The length of the CDR3 is 16 residues. Per the germline V gene, CDR1 is SNHLY and CDR2 is FYNNEI. The CDR3 region is CASRPGQGFGGETQYF. DNA of the CDR3: TGTGCCAGCAGACCGGGACAGGGATTTGGGGGCGAGACCCAGTACTTC. The complete variable domain, with remaining parts taken from reference TRBV2 and TRBJ2-5, reads EPEVTQTPSHQVTQMGQEVILRCVPISNHLYFYWYRQILGQKVEFLVSFYNNEISEKSEIFDDQFSVERPDGSNFTLKIRSTKLEDSAMYFCASRPGQGFGGETQYFGPGTRLLVL.

CDR3 sequence (DNA): TGCGCCAGCAGTGAGGGGCAGCGTAATGAAAAACTGTTTTTT. Amino acids: CASSEGQRNEKLFF. This rearrangement joins TRBV10-1 to TRBJ1-4, with D uncertain. This CDR3 has 14 amino acids. The germline V and J ends were trimmed by 2 bases and 4 bases, with 8 bases remaining between them. Germline CDR1 and CDR2: WNHNN and SYGVQD (reference sequence).

This chain links TRBV5-1 with TRBJ2-3; TRBD2 aligns across 12 bases. This CDR3 contains 17 residues. CDR1 and CDR2 (germline): SGHRS, YFSETQ. V shed 4 bases and J 3 bases; nucleotides not matched to a gene: 9. The CDR3 coding sequence is TGCGCCAGCAGCCCGACCTCTAGCGGGAGGGGGACAGATACGCAGTATTTT. This encodes CASSPTSSGRGTDTQYF. Full variable domain (rest looked up from reference TRBV5-1 and TRBJ2-3): KAGVTQTPRYLIKTRGQQVTLSCSPISGHRSVSWYQQTPGQGLQFLFEYFSETQRNKGNFPGRFSGRQFSNSRSEMNVSTLELGDSALYLCASSPTSSGRGTDTQYFGPGTRLTVL.

This clone was picked up a small number of times. The chain employs TRBV5-1 and TRBJ1-2; 7 positions match TRBD1. V was clipped by 2 bases and J by 4 bases; unmatched bases: 5. Per the germline V gene, CDR1 is SGHRS and CDR2 is YFSETQ. This CDR3 is 14 amino acids long. CDR3 DNA: TGCGCCAGCAGCTTAGGGGGGACAGTCTATGGCTACACCTTC. Translating it yields CASSLGGTVYGYTF. Together with reference TRBV5-1 and TRBJ1-2, the CDR3 gives the full variable domain: KAGVTQTPRYLIKTRGQQVTLSCSPISGHRSVSWYQQTPGQGLQFLFEYFSETQRNKGNFPGRFSGRQFSNSRSEMNVSTLELGDSALYLCASSLGGTVYGYTFGSGTRLTVV.

The V gene is TRBV10-3, the J gene TRBJ2-3, with 13 bases lining up with TRBD2. V dropped 5 bases and J dropped 3; count of bases not matched to a gene: 5. The CDR3 is 16 amino acids. CDR1 is ENHRY, CDR2 SYGVKD, per germline. CDR3 DNA: TGTGCCATCAGTCCGGGACTAGCGGGAAGGACAGATACGCAGTATTTT. Encoded protein: CAISPGLAGRTDTQYF.

V gene TRBV9 combines with J gene TRBJ2-1, with D perhaps matching TRBD1 (7 bases). The CDR3 consists of 15 residues. Germline V gene lookup returns CDR1 SGDLS and CDR2 YYNGEE. The V and J ends lost 4 bases and 4 bases respectively, with 15 bases between them. CDR3 sequence: CASSPEGGQYNEQFF. CDR3 nucleotides: TGTGCCAGCAGCCCAGAGGGGGGACAGTACAATGAGCAGTTCTTC. The full variable domain, with the rest looked up from reference TRBV9 and TRBJ2-1, is DSGVTQTPKHLITATGQRVTLRCSPRSGDLSVYWYQQSLDQGLQFLIQYYNGEERAKGNILERFSAQQFPDLHSELNLSSLELGDSALYFCASSPEGGQYNEQFFGPGTRLTVL.

This clone has a handful of counts. The sample holds other DNA sequences that translate to the same CDR3. V is TRBV5-1 and J is TRBJ1-3; D unresolved. This CDR3 contains 16 residues. V lost 0 bases to trimming and J lost 4 bases, with 14 bases between them. Germline-derived CDR1 and CDR2 are SGHRS and YFSETQ. The CDR3 DNA reads as TGCGCCAGCAGCTTGGCCGACAATCTACGAGGAAACACCATATATTTT. It translates to CASSLADNLRGNTIYF. Drawing the rest from reference TRBV5-1 and TRBJ1-3, the complete variable domain is KAGVTQTPRYLIKTRGQQVTLSCSPISGHRSVSWYQQTPGQGLQFLFEYFSETQRNKGNFPGRFSGRQFSNSRSEMNVSTLELGDSALYLCASSLADNLRGNTIYFGEGSWLTVV.

The chain joins TRBV5-4 to TRBJ2-7; D unclear. Germline V gene data show CDR1 as SGHNT and CDR2 as YYREEE (reference sequence). Trimming cost V 2 bases and J 3 bases, with 9 bases left between them. This CDR3 spans 13 amino acids. CDR3 in amino acids: CASSLGTFYEQYF. CDR3 nucleotides: TGTGCCAGCAGCTTAGGAACCTTCTACGAGCAGTACTTC.

This clone came up once. The J gene is TRBJ1-4, the V gene TRBV6-6; no reliable D call. Per the germline V gene, CDR1 is MNHNY and CDR2 is SVGAGI (reference sequence). Trimming removed 2 bases at V and 4 bases at J, with 8 bases between. CDR3 length: 14 residues. The CDR3 sequence is CASSYEASNEKLFF. CDR3 in DNA: TGTGCCAGCAGTTACGAGGCCAGTAATGAAAAACTGTTTTTT.

V usage is TRBV5-1 and J usage is TRBJ2-5, with D perhaps matching TRBD1 (5 bases). Trimming took off 1 base at V and 2 bases at J, with 12 bases between the two ends. Germline V gives CDR1 SGHRS, CDR2 YFSETQ. This CDR3 spans 15 amino acids. The CDR3 region has the DNA TGCGCCAGCAGCTTGTCAGGGAACAGGCAAGAGACCCAGTACTTC. Its translation: CASSLSGNRQETQYF. The whole variable domain, remainder taken from reference TRBV5-1 and TRBJ2-5, is KAGVTQTPRYLIKTRGQQVTLSCSPISGHRSVSWYQQTPGQGLQFLFEYFSETQRNKGNFPGRFSGRQFSNSRSEMNVSTLELGDSALYLCASSLSGNRQETQYFGPGTRLLVL.

The CDR3, as DNA: TGTGCCAGCAGTTACCAGGGGTCATCCGAGCAGTACTTC. Its protein is CASSYQGSSEQYF. This chain uses TRBV6-6 with TRBJ2-7; a possible D gene is TRBD1 (6 bases). V lost 2 bases, J lost 6 bases, and 11 bases lay in between. Looked up from germline, CDR1 is MNHNY and CDR2 is SVGAGI (reference sequence). CDR3 length: 13 residues.

The CDR3 coding sequence is TGTGCCATCAGCCCAGGTCAAGAGACCCAGTACTTC. As protein: CAISPGQETQYF. The V gene is TRBV10-3, the J gene TRBJ2-5; D gene uncertain. V was clipped by 6 bases and J by 2 bases, with 7 bases between them. The CDR3 extends over 12 amino acids. Germline CDR1 and CDR2: ENHRY and SYGVKD.

The chain uses TRBV5-1 and TRBJ2-7; either TRBD1 or TRBD2 may supply D (6 bases each). The CDR3 length is 14 residues. Trimming removed 0 bases from V and 4 bases from J, with 11 bases in between. CDR1 SGHRS and CDR2 YFSETQ come from the germline V gene. CDR3 nucleotides: TGCGCCAGCAGCTTGGCAGGGGCGGGGTACGAGCAGTACTTC. This codes for CASSLAGAGYEQYF.

The chain uses TRBV5-1 and TRBJ1-4; D uncertain. Per the germline V gene, CDR1 is SGHRS and CDR2 is YFSETQ. This CDR3 region has 15 residues. V lost 0 bases and J 6 bases, leaving 12 bases between the germline ends. The CDR3 here is CASSLVGPTDEKLFF. CDR3 DNA: TGCGCCAGCAGCTTGGTGGGCCCAACGGATGAAAAACTGTTTTTT.

This clone was recorded only once. The chain uses TRBV6-5 and TRBJ1-1; no definite D call. This CDR3 region has 15 residues. Germline V gene data show CDR1 as MNHEY and CDR2 as SVGAGI. V lost 7 bases and J lost 0, with 15 bases in between. The CDR3 spells CASTSAGSMNTEAFF. In DNA, the CDR3 is TGTGCCAGCACCTCTGCAGGTTCCATGAACACTGAAGCTTTCTTT.

The chain has TRBV7-9 and TRBJ2-1; perhaps TRBD2 as D (6 bases). Per the germline V gene, CDR1 is SEHNR and CDR2 is FQNEAQ (reference sequence). Trimming cost V 2 bases and J 3 bases, with 14 bases left between them. CDR3 length: 16 residues. CDR3 region: CASSLSLSSDYNEQFF. The CDR3 DNA reads TGTGCCAGCAGCTTATCATTGTCTAGCGACTACAATGAGCAGTTCTTC.